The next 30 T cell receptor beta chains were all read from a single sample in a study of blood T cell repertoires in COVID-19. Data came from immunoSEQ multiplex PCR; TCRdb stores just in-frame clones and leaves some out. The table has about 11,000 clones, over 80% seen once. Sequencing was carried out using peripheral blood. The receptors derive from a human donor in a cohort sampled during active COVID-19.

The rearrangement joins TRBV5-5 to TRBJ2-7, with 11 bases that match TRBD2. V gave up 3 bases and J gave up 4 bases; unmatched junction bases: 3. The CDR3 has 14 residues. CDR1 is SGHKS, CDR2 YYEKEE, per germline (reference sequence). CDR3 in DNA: TGTGCCAGCAGCTCAGGGACTAGCGGTTACGAGCAGTACTTC. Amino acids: CASSSGTSGYEQYF. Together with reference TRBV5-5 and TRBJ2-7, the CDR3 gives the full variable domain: DAGVTQSPTHLIKTRGQQVTLRCSPISGHKSVSWYQQVLGQGPQFIFQYYEKEERGRGNFPDRFSARQFPNYSSELNVNALLLGDSALYLCASSSGTSGYEQYFGPGTRLTVT.

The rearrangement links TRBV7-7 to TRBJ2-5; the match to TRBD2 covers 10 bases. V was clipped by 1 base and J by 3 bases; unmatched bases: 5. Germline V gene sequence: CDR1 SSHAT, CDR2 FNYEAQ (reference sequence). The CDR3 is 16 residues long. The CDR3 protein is CASSLVRLAGEETQYF. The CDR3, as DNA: TGTGCCAGCAGCTTAGTGCGGCTAGCGGGAGAAGAGACCCAGTACTTC.

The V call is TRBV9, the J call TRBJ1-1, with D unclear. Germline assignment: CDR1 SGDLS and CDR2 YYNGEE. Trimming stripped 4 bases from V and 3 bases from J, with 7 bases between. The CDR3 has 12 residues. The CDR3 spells CASSLSDTEAFF. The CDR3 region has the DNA TGTGCCAGCAGCTTGTCGGACACTGAAGCTTTCTTT.

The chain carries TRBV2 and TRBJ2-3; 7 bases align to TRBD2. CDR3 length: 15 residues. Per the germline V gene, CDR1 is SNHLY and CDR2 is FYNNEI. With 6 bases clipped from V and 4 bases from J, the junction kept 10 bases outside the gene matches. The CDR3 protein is CASRKRYGGADTQYF. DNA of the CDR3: TGTGCCAGCAGGAAGCGTTATGGGGGGGCAGATACGCAGTATTTT.

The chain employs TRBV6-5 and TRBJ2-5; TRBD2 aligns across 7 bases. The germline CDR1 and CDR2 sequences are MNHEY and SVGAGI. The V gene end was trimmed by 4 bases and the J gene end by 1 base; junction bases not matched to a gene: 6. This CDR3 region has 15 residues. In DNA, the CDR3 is TGTGCCAGCAGTTCCGGGGACTATCTCCAAGAGACCCAGTACTTC. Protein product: CASSSGDYLQETQYF.

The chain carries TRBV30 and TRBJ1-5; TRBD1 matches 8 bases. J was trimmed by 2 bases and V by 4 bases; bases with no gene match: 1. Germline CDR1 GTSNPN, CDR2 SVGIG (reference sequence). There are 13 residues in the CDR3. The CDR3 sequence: CAWNRGGNQPQHF. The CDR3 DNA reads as TGTGCCTGGAACAGGGGGGGCAATCAGCCCCAGCATTTT.

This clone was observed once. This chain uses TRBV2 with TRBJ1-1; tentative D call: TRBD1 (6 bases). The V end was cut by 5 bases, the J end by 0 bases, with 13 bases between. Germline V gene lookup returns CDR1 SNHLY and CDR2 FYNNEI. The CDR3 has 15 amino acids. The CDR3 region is CASSTEQGLNTEAFF. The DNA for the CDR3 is TGTGCCAGCAGTACTGAACAGGGCTTGAACACTGAAGCTTTCTTT.

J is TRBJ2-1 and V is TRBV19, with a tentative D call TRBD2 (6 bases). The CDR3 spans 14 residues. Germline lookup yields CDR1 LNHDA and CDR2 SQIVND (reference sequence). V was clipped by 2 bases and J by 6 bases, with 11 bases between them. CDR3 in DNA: TGTGCCAGTAGTATATCCCAGACTAGCAATGAGCAGTTCTTC. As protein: CASSISQTSNEQFF. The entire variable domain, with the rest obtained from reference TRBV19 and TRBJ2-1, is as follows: DGGITQSPKYLFRKEGQNVTLSCEQNLNHDAMYWYRQDPGQGLRLIYYSQIVNDFQKGDIAEGYSVSREKKESFPLTVTSAQKNPTAFYLCASSISQTSNEQFFGPGTRLTVL.

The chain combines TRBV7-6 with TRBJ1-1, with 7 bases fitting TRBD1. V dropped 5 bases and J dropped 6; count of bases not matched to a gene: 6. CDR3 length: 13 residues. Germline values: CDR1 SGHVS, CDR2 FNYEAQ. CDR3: CASSLLGTAEAFF. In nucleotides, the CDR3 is TGTGCCAGCAGCCTGCTCGGGACAGCTGAAGCTTTCTTT.

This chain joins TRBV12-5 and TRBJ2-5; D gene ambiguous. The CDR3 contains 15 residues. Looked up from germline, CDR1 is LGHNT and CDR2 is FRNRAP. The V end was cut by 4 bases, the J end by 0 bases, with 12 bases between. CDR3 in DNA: TGTGCTAGTGGTTCCTCTTTTGTGTACCAAGAGACCCAGTACTTC. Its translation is CASGSSFVYQETQYF.

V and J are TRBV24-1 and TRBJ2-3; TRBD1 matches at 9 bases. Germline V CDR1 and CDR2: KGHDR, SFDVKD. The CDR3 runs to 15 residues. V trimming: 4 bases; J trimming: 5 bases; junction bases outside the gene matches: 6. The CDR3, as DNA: TGTGCCACCAGTGAAACAGGGGGCGCGGGAGATACGCAGTATTTT. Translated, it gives CATSETGGAGDTQYF.

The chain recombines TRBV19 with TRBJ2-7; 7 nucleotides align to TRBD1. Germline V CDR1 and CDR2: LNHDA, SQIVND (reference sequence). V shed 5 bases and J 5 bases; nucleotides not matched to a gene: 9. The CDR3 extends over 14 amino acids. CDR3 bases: TGTGCCAGTAGTTCTCGACAGGGACGGAACGAGCAGTACTTC. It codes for CASSSRQGRNEQYF.

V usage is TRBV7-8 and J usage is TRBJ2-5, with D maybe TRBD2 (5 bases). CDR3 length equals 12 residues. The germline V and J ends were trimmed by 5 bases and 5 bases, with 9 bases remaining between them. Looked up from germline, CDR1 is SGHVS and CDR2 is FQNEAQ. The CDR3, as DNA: TGTGCCAGCAGCGCCCCGGGGGAGACCCAGTACTTC. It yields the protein CASSAPGETQYF.

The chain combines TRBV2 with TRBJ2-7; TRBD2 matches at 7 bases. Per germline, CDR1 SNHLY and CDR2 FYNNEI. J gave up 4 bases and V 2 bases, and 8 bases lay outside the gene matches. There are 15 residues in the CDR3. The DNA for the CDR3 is TGTGCCAGCAGTGAAAGCGGGATGAAAAGGTACGAGCAGTACTTC. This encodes CASSESGMKRYEQYF.

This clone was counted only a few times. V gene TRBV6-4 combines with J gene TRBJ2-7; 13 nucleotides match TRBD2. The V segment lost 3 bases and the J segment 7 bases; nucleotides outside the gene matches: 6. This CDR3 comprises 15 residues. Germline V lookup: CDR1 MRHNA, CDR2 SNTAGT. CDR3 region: CASSEVGLAGVEQYF. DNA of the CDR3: TGTGCCAGCAGTGAAGTAGGACTAGCGGGAGTTGAGCAGTACTTC.

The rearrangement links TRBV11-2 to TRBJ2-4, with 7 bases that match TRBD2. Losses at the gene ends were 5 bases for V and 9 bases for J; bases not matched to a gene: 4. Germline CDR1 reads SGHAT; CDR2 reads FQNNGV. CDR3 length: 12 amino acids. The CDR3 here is CASSPGGTIQYF. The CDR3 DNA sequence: TGTGCCAGCAGCCCGGGGGGAACCATTCAGTACTTC. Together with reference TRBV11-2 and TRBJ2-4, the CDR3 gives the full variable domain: EAGVAQSPRYKIIEKRQSVAFWCNPISGHATLYWYQQILGQGPKLLIQFQNNGVVDDSQLPKDRFSAERLKGVDSTLKIQPAKLEDSAVYLCASSPGGTIQYFGAGTRLSVL.

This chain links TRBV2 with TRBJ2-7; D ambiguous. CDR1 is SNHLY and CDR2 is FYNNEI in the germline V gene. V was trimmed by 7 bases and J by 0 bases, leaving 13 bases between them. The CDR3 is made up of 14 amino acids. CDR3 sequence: CASNIDTRSYEQYF. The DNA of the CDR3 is TGTGCCAGCAATATCGACACACGCTCCTACGAGCAGTACTTC.

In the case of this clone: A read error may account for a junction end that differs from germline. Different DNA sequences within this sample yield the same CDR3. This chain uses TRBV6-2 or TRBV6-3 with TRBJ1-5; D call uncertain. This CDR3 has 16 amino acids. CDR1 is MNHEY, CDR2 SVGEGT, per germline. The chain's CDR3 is CASSYPVRRSNQPQHF. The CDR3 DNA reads TGCGCCAGCAGTTACCCTGTACGGAGGAGCAATCAGCCCCAGCATTTT.

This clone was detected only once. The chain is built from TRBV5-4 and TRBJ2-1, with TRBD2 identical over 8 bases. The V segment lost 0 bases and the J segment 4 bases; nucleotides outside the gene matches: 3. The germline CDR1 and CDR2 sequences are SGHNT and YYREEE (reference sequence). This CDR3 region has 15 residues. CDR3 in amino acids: CASSLVTSDYNEQFF. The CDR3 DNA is TGTGCCAGCAGCTTGGTGACTAGCGATTACAATGAGCAGTTCTTC.

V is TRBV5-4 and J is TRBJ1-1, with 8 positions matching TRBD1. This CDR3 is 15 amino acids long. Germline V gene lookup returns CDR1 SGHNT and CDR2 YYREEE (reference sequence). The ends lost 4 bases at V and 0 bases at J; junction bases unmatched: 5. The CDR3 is CASSLWTGLNTEAFF. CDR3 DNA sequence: TGTGCCAGCAGCCTCTGGACAGGGCTGAACACTGAAGCTTTCTTT.

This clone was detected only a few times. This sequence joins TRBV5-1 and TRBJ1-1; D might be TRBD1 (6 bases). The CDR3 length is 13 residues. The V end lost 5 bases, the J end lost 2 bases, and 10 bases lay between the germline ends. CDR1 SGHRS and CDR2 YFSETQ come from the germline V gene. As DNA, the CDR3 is TGCGCCAGCAGACAGGGAGTAAACACTGAAGCTTTCTTT. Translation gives CASRQGVNTEAFF.

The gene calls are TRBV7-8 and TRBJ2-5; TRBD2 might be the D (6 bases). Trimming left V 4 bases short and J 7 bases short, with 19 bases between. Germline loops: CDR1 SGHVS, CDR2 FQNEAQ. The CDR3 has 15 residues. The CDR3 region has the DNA TGTGCCAGCAGCTCAGCTAGCGTCAGTTCAGGGACCCAGTACTTC. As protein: CASSSASVSSGTQYF.

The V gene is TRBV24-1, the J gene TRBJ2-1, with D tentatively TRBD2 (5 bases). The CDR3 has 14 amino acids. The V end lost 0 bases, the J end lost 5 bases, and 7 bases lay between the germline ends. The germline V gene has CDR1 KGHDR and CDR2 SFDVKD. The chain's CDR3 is CATSDLYGNNEQFF. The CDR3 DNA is TGTGCCACCAGTGATTTGTACGGGAACAATGAGCAGTTCTTC.

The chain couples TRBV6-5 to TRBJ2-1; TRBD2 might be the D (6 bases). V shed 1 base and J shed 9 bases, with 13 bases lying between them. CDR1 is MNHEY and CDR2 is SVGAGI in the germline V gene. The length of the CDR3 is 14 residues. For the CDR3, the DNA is TGTGCCAGCAGTTACTATGCTGCGGGAACTGAGCAGTTCTTC. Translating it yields CASSYYAAGTEQFF.

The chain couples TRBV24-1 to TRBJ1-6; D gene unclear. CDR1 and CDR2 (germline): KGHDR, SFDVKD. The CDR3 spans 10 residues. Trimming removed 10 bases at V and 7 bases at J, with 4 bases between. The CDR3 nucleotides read TGTGCCACTAGAAATTCACCCCTCCACTTT. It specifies CATRNSPLHF.

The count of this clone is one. The CDR3 loop is CASGLDGVATSPLHF. The CDR3, as DNA: TGTGCTAGTGGTCTCGACGGGGTCGCTACTTCACCCCTCCACTTT. The rearrangement uses TRBV12-5 and TRBJ1-6; D uncertain. Germline V gene data show CDR1 as LGHNT and CDR2 as FRNRAP. V was trimmed by 5 bases and J by 9 bases, leaving 17 bases between them. This CDR3 has 15 residues. The whole variable domain, remainder taken from reference TRBV12-5 and TRBJ1-6, is DARVTQTPRHKVTEMGQEVTMRCQPILGHNTVFWYRQTMMQGLELLAYFRNRAPLDDSGMPKDRFSAEMPDATLATLKIQPSEPRDSAVYFCASGLDGVATSPLHFGNGTRLTVT.

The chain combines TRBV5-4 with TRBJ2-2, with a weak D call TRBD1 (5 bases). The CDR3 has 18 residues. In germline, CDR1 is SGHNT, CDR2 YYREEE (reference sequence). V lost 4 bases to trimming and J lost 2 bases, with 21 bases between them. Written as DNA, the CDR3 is TGTGCCAGCAGCCCCGCTCGGCAGGGAAGGTTAAACACCGGGGAGCTGTTTTTT. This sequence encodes CASSPARQGRLNTGELFF.

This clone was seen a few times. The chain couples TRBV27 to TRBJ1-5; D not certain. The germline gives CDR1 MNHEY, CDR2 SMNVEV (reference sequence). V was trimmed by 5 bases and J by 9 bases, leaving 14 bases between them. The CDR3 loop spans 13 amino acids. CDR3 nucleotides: TGTGCCAGCAGTCCGTCCGTTTATTGGCCCCAGCATTTT. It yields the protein CASSPSVYWPQHF.

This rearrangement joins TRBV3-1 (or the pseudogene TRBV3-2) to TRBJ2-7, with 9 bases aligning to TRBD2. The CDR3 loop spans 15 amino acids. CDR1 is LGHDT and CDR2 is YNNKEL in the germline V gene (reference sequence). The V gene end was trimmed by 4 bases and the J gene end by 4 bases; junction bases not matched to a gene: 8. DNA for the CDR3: TGTGCCAGCAGCCCGACTAGCGGCTTAAAATACGAGCAGTACTTC. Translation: CASSPTSGLKYEQYF.

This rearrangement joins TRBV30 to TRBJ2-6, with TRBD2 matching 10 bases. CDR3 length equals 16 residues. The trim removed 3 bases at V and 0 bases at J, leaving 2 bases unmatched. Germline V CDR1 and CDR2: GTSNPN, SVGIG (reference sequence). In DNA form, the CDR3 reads TGTGCCTGGAGCCTAGCGGGAGTCTCTGGGGCCAACGTCCTGACTTTC. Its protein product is CAWSLAGVSGANVLTF.